This TCR beta chain was profiled in a study of human T cells and chemical hapten exposure. Turning to the study itself: The study patch tested 0.01% DPC on the upper back and read results at 6 days.

This clonotype was counted a few times. V was cut by 2 bases and J by 9 bases, with 14 bases left in between. The CDR3 runs to 15 residues. Germline V gene data show CDR1 as PRHDT and CDR2 as FYEKMQ (reference sequence). Regarding time point: patch test 2, 6 weeks after DPC sensitization. Treatment indicated: therapeutic diphenylcyclopropenone sensitization with weekly scalp DPC. Unique molecular identifiers were attached to individual cDNA molecules during library preparation. TCRdb re-analysed the RACE reads in MiXCR, keeping a single row per CDR3 protein. The sample includes a few hundred thousand distinct CDR3 sequences, around 6% of them seen just once.

The V call is TRBV13, the J call TRBJ1-6; possibly TRBD1 for D (6 bases). The receptor comes from a woman aged 18-29 years with alopecia areata. Some clones in this sample may be carry-over from other donors' samples. The starting material was whole blood, obtained in connection with sensitization to the hapten diphenylcyclopropenone (DPC). The CDR3 region is CASSLRTGRFSPLHF. In DNA, the CDR3 is TGTGCCAGCAGCTTAAGAACAGGGAGGTTTTCACCCCTCCACTTT.